These T cell receptor beta chains were read from a single sample in a study of T cell responses to AZD1222 COVID-19 vaccine. Using immunoSEQ multiplex PCR, the repertoire was profiled, and TCRdb retains in-frame clones only, with some absent. The repertoire consists of 66,000 or so clones, with more than 75% occurring once and the leading ten covering roughly 17%. Here the sequenced sample was peripheral blood, taken on day 0 of AZD1222 vaccination. Every receptor here comes from an adult in good health. The CDR3 runs from the conserved cysteine through the conserved F or W. The order of the fields is CDR3 protein, CDR3 DNA, clone size, J gene, D gene, V gene. D genes are given only for firm matches. Size values are once, few and many counts, or a class for expanded clones, and some rows have none.

CDR3: CSASWGGETQYF
DNA: TGCAGTGCTAGTTGGGGTGGGGAGACCCAGTACTTC
size: .
J: TRBJ2-5
D: .
V: TRBV20-1

CDR3: CASSLYPGGEDNQPQHF
DNA: TGTGCCAGCAGCTTATACCCAGGGGGCGAGGACAATCAGCCCCAGCATTTT
size: .
J: TRBJ1-5
D: TRBD1
V: TRBV7-6

CDR3: CASRRQGAGAFF
DNA: TGTGCCAGCAGGAGACAGGGGGCGGGAGCTTTCTTT
size: .
J: TRBJ1-1
D: TRBD1
V: TRBV9

CDR3: CATSRGGDTYTDTQYF
DNA: TGTGCCACCAGCAGAGGAGGGGACACATACACAGATACGCAGTATTTT
size: .
J: TRBJ2-3
D: .
V: TRBV15

CDR3: CASSLGGDASYEQYF
DNA: TGTGCCAGCAGCTTAGGGGGGGACGCGTCCTACGAGCAGTACTTC
size: once
J: TRBJ2-7
D: .
V: TRBV11-3

CDR3: CSVERGDSGYTF
DNA: TGCAGCGTTGAACGTGGGGATTCTGGCTACACCTTC
size: .
J: TRBJ1-2
D: .
V: TRBV29-1

CDR3: CASKGWTGDTPLHF
DNA: TGTGCCAGTAAAGGCTGGACAGGGGATACACCCCTCCACTTT
size: .
J: TRBJ1-6
D: TRBD1
V: TRBV27

CDR3: CASSFPGPRGTDTQYF
DNA: TGCGCCAGCAGCTTTCCGGGTCCACGGGGCACAGATACGCAGTATTTT
size: .
J: TRBJ2-3
D: .
V: TRBV5-1

CDR3: CAWSGVSGQFF
DNA: TGTGCCTGGAGCGGGGTTTCAGGGCAGTTCTTC
size: .
J: TRBJ2-1
D: .
V: TRBV30

CDR3: CASSSLPGTELFF
DNA: TGTGCCAGCAGCTCCCTCCCCGGGACCGAGCTGTTTTTT
size: .
J: TRBJ1-4
D: .
V: TRBV7-3

CDR3: CASGAGGGNQPQHF
DNA: TGTGCCAGCGGTGCGGGCGGGGGCAATCAGCCCCAGCATTTT
size: .
J: TRBJ1-5
D: .
V: TRBV2

CDR3: CASSSPSGSRADTQYF
DNA: TGTGCCAGCAGTTCCCCTAGCGGGAGTAGAGCAGATACGCAGTATTTT
size: .
J: TRBJ2-3
D: TRBD2
V: TRBV6-5

CDR3: CASSTDRGNTIYF
DNA: TGTGCCAGCAGCACGGACAGGGGAAACACCATATATTTT
size: .
J: TRBJ1-3
D: TRBD1
V: TRBV5-4

CDR3: CASSSSTDTQYF
DNA: TGTGCCAGCAGCTCAAGCACAGATACGCAGTATTTT
size: once
J: TRBJ2-3
D: .
V: TRBV11-2

CDR3: CASSAGQGKSYEQYF
DNA: TGTGCCAGCAGCGCTGGACAGGGAAAGTCCTACGAGCAGTACTTC
size: .
J: TRBJ2-7
D: TRBD1
V: TRBV11-3

CDR3: CASRRGHQPQHF
DNA: TGTGCCAGTAGAAGGGGACATCAGCCCCAGCATTTT
size: .
J: TRBJ1-5
D: .
V: TRBV19

CDR3: CASTRTGYGSTEAFF
DNA: TGTGCCAGCACCAGGACAGGGTATGGGAGCACTGAAGCTTTCTTT
size: .
J: TRBJ1-1
D: TRBD1
V: TRBV7-2

CDR3: CASSLENRGGETQYF
DNA: TGTGCCAGCAGCCTTGAGAACAGGGGTGGAGAGACCCAGTACTTC
size: .
J: TRBJ2-5
D: TRBD1
V: TRBV7-2

CDR3: CASSRVQGARTDTQYF
DNA: TGTGCCAGCAGCCGTGTACAGGGGGCGCGAACAGATACGCAGTATTTT
size: .
J: TRBJ2-3
D: TRBD1
V: TRBV7-6

CDR3: CASSSKAGDLQYF
DNA: TGTGCCAGCAGCTCAAAAGCGGGAGATCTCCAGTACTTC
size: .
J: TRBJ2-7
D: TRBD2
V: TRBV5-6

CDR3: CASSNRDFGYGYTF
DNA: TGTGCCAGTAGTAACAGGGACTTTGGCTATGGCTACACCTTC
size: few
J: TRBJ1-2
D: .
V: TRBV19

CDR3: CASSQDQLGVGGNQPQHF
DNA: TGCGCCAGCAGCCAAGATCAACTTGGGGTCGGGGGGAATCAGCCCCAGCATTTT
size: .
J: TRBJ1-5
D: .
V: TRBV4-1

CDR3: CASCETDTQYF
DNA: TGTGCCAGCTGCGAGACAGATACGCAGTATTTT
size: .
J: TRBJ2-3
D: .
V: TRBV7-6

CDR3: CATSRENGGVLYNEQFF
DNA: TGTGCCACCAGCAGAGAAAATGGCGGGGTCCTTTACAATGAGCAGTTCTTC
size: .
J: TRBJ2-1
D: .
V: TRBV15

CDR3: CASSFVSGTDTQYF
DNA: TGTGCCAGCAGCTTTGTGTCGGGCACAGATACGCAGTATTTT
size: .
J: TRBJ2-3
D: .
V: TRBV13

CDR3: CASSSSWDYHNEQFF
DNA: TGTGCCAGCAGCTCCTCTTGGGACTACCACAATGAGCAGTTCTTC
size: .
J: TRBJ2-1
D: TRBD2
V: TRBV11-3

CDR3: CASSRGPSYEQYF
DNA: TGTGCCAGCAGCCGGGGCCCATCCTACGAGCAGTACTTC
size: .
J: TRBJ2-7
D: .
V: TRBV6-2/TRBV6-3

CDR3: CASASGSDTGELFF
DNA: TGTGCCAGCGCCAGCGGGAGCGACACCGGGGAGCTGTTTTTT
size: .
J: TRBJ2-2
D: TRBD2
V: TRBV6-4

CDR3: CASSSRTGTYGYTF
DNA: TGTGCCAGCAGCTCCCGGACAGGGACCTATGGCTACACCTTC
size: .
J: TRBJ1-2
D: TRBD1
V: TRBV7-2

CDR3: CASRAQGNEKLFF
DNA: TGTGCCAGCAGGGCTCAGGGGAATGAAAAACTGTTTTTT
size: .
J: TRBJ1-4
D: .
V: TRBV2

CDR3: CASSPDRGTNTEAFF
DNA: TGTGCCAGCTCACCGGACAGGGGAACGAACACTGAAGCTTTCTTT
size: .
J: TRBJ1-1
D: TRBD1
V: TRBV18

CDR3: CASSLSVGYLQAEQFF
DNA: TGTGCCAGCAGTTTATCGGTGGGGTACCTACAAGCTGAGCAGTTCTTC
size: .
J: TRBJ2-1
D: .
V: TRBV27

CDR3: CASSSGPNTEAFF
DNA: TGTGCTAGCAGCTCTGGACCAAACACTGAAGCTTTCTTT
size: few
J: TRBJ1-1
D: .
V: TRBV7-7

CDR3: CASSLASQGTSTDTQYF
DNA: TGCGCCAGCAGCTTGGCATCACAGGGGACTAGCACAGATACGCAGTATTTT
size: .
J: TRBJ2-3
D: .
V: TRBV5-1

CDR3: CASSLALGGAANEKLFF
DNA: TGTGCCAGCAGCTTGGCCTTGGGTGGGGCGGCTAATGAAAAACTGTTTTTT
size: .
J: TRBJ1-4
D: .
V: TRBV5-6

CDR3: CASSDDGPSGDQPQHF
DNA: TGCGCCAGCAGTGACGACGGCCCAAGTGGAGATCAGCCCCAGCATTTT
size: .
J: TRBJ1-5
D: .
V: TRBV10-2

CDR3: CASSGAGYGYTF
DNA: TGCGCCAGTTCTGGGGCAGGCTATGGCTACACCTTC
size: .
J: TRBJ1-2
D: .
V: TRBV4-1

CDR3: CASSAGTSGSDTQYF
DNA: TGTGCCAGCAGCGCAGGGACTAGCGGGTCAGATACGCAGTATTTT
size: .
J: TRBJ2-3
D: TRBD2
V: TRBV3-1/TRBV3-2

CDR3: CASSSRQGRNTIYF
DNA: TGTGCCAGCAGCTCCAGACAGGGGAGAAACACCATATATTTT
size: .
J: TRBJ1-3
D: TRBD1
V: TRBV11-2

CDR3: CASSYSTSEAYEQYF
DNA: TGTGCCAGCAGTTACTCGACCTCCGAAGCCTACGAGCAGTACTTC
size: .
J: TRBJ2-7
D: .
V: TRBV6-6

CDR3: CASSFDRDQAFF
DNA: TGTGCCAGCAGCTTCGACAGAGACCAAGCTTTCTTT
size: .
J: TRBJ1-1
D: .
V: TRBV11-1

CDR3: CASSVESNQPQHF
DNA: TGTGCCAGCAGCGTGGAAAGCAATCAGCCCCAGCATTTT
size: .
J: TRBJ1-5
D: .
V: TRBV6-4

CDR3: CASRRDRGAGGYTF
DNA: TGTGCCAGTAGGAGGGACAGGGGCGCAGGTGGCTACACCTTC
size: .
J: TRBJ1-2
D: TRBD1
V: TRBV19

CDR3: CAWINPEGETEAFF
DNA: TGTGCCTGGATCAATCCGGAGGGGGAAACTGAAGCTTTCTTT
size: once
J: TRBJ1-1
D: .
V: TRBV30